These 32 T cell receptor beta chains share one sample of origin, sequenced in a study of CXCR3-negative and CXCR3-positive naive CD8 T cells. TRB cDNA was prepared as libraries by UMI-labeled 5' RACE. From its re-call of the 5' RACE reads, TCRdb lists each CDR3 protein once, without DNA. The table for this sample gives under 85,000 distinct CDR3 sequences. The source material was naive CXCR3- CD8+ T cells from blood. Sample subset: CD45RO-CCR7+CD27+CD95- naive CD8+ T cells lacking CXCR3 (TNR3-). The receptors shown here come from a human donor in good health. Some clones in this sample may be carry-over from other donors' samples.

The V and J genes are TRBV28 and TRBJ2-7; TCRdb gives TRBD2 as the D gene, but with no DNA this cannot be confirmed. CDR3 size: 15 residues. Germline loops: CDR1 MDHEN, CDR2 SYDVKM. The CDR3 spells CASSELAGGSYEQYF.

The rearrangement uses TRBV6-5 and TRBJ2-3; the D gene TCRdb calls, TRBD2, cannot be checked with no DNA. CDR3 size: 13 residues. Germline values: CDR1 MNHEY, CDR2 SVGAGI. CDR3 protein: CASSYLREDTQYF.

This chain links TRBV20-1 with TRBJ2-7; there is no DNA to check the TCRdb D call of TRBD2. There are 16 residues in the CDR3. The V gene's germline CDR1 is DFQATT and CDR2 SNEGSKA (reference sequence). Here the CDR3 reads CSGNGLAGVSGYEQYF.

The chain carries TRBV5-1 and TRBJ1-1; the TRBD1 assignment by TCRdb is unverifiable without DNA. CDR3 length equals 13 residues. The germline CDR1 and CDR2 sequences are SGHRS and YFSETQ. CDR3 in amino acids: CASTDGGPTEAFF. The variable domain in full, with the rest retrieved from reference TRBV5-1 and TRBJ1-1, is KAGVTQTPRYLIKTRGQQVTLSCSPISGHRSVSWYQQTPGQGLQFLFEYFSETQRNKGNFPGRFSGRQFSNSRSEMNVSTLELGDSALYLCASTDGGPTEAFFGQGTRLTVV.

The rearrangement links TRBV27 to TRBJ2-3. Germline assignment: CDR1 MNHEY and CDR2 SMNVEV (reference sequence). The CDR3 sequence is 13 residues long. The CDR3 protein is CASSLSRADTQYF.

The chain joins TRBV7-3 to TRBJ2-7; TCRdb outputs TRBD1, but without DNA this stays unchecked. This CDR3 spans 14 amino acids. The germline gives CDR1 SGHTA, CDR2 FQGTGA. The CDR3 sequence is CASSIDGGDPEQYF. Looking up the rest from reference TRBV7-3 and TRBJ2-7 gives the full variable domain: GAGVSQTPSNKVTEKGKYVELRCDPISGHTALYWYRQSLGQGPEFLIYFQGTGAADDSGLPNDRFFAVRPEGSVSTLKIQRTERGDSAVYLCASSIDGGDPEQYFGPGTRLTVT.

The rearrangement uses TRBV20-1 and TRBJ2-1; TCRdb's D call of TRBD2 is untestable without DNA. CDR1 is DFQATT, CDR2 SNEGSKA, per germline (reference sequence). The CDR3 consists of 15 residues. CDR3 amino acids: CSARGAFESYNEQFF.

The rearrangement links TRBV29-1 to TRBJ2-7. Germline CDR1 reads SQVTM; CDR2 reads ANQGSEA. There are 15 residues in the CDR3. This CDR3 reads CSVVPPNGLTYEQYF.

This chain links TRBV4-3 with TRBJ2-7; TCRdb's D call, TRBD1, is unchecked because there is no DNA. Germline loops: CDR1 LGHNA, CDR2 YSLEER. The CDR3 sequence is 15 residues long. This CDR3 is CASSSSRGSAYEQYF.

This sequence joins TRBV28 and TRBJ2-7; TCRdb picks TRBD1, but there is no DNA to check that call. The CDR3 consists of 14 residues. Looked up from germline, CDR1 is MDHEN and CDR2 is SYDVKM. The CDR3 protein is CASSLPGSAPEQYF.

CDR3 protein: CASSLWGGPDQPQHF. The rearrangement joins TRBV27 to TRBJ1-5. Germline V CDR1 and CDR2: MNHEY, SMNVEV (reference sequence). CDR3 size: 15 residues.

The J gene is TRBJ2-2, the V gene TRBV12-3 or TRBV12-4; the TCRdb call, TRBD1, lacks DNA for checking. The CDR3 totals 13 residues. CDR3 loop: CASSMQGARELFF.

This chain links TRBV14 with TRBJ2-4. The CDR3 contains 14 residues. Germline V gives CDR1 SGHDN, CDR2 FVKESK. CDR3 amino acids: CASSHYVKENIQYF. The entire variable domain, with the rest obtained from reference TRBV14 and TRBJ2-4, is as follows: EAGVTQFPSHSVIEKGQTVTLRCDPISGHDNLYWYRRVMGKEIKFLLHFVKESKQDESGMPNNRFLAERTGGTYSTLKVQPAELEDSGVYFCASSHYVKENIQYFGAGTRLSVL.

The chain has TRBV25-1 and TRBJ1-1; TCRdb lists TRBD1, though no DNA is available to test this call. CDR3 length: 15 residues. From germline, CDR1 is MGHDK and CDR2 SYGVNS. The CDR3 is CASSAGQGAHTEAFF.

The chain is built from TRBV29-1 and TRBJ2-1; TCRdb selects TRBD2, and the lack of DNA leaves this call unchecked. Germline CDR1 is SQVTM and CDR2 is ANQGSEA. The CDR3 runs to 16 residues. This CDR3 reads CSVAPALAANLNEQFF.

The chain combines TRBV6-6 with TRBJ2-7. Per the germline V gene, CDR1 is MNHNY and CDR2 is SVGAGI (reference sequence). CDR3 size: 11 residues. CDR3 residues: CASSFDYEQYF.

V usage is TRBV2 and J usage is TRBJ2-4; TCRdb gives TRBD1 as the D gene, but with no DNA this cannot be confirmed. The CDR3 length is 14 residues. Germline assignment: CDR1 SNHLY and CDR2 FYNNEI. The CDR3: CASSDPGSENIQYF.

The chain is built from TRBV10-3 and TRBJ1-1; the D call from TCRdb, TRBD1, cannot be confirmed without DNA. Germline-derived CDR1 and CDR2 are ENHRY and SYGVKD. This CDR3 comprises 13 residues. The CDR3 sequence is CAISADRGTEAFF.

The rearrangement joins TRBV5-1 to TRBJ2-7; TCRdb indicates TRBD1, and absent DNA this call remains unverified. The CDR3 consists of 15 residues. Per the germline V gene, CDR1 is SGHRS and CDR2 is YFSETQ. The CDR3: CASSFGGTRNYEQYF.

The V gene is TRBV5-6, the J gene TRBJ2-1; no DNA is available, so the TRBD2 call from TCRdb remains unchecked. The CDR3 has 14 amino acids. Germline CDR1 SGHDT, CDR2 YYEEEE. CDR3 protein: CASRLLAGYNEQFF.

The chain combines TRBV6-2 or TRBV6-3 with TRBJ2-7; there is no DNA to check the TCRdb D call of TRBD2. The CDR3 sequence is 14 residues long. Looked up from germline, CDR1 is MNHEY and CDR2 is SVGEGT. This chain's CDR3 is CASTPPEGSYEQYF.

This chain joins TRBV28 and TRBJ2-7; TCRdb reports TRBD1, a call that lacks DNA to check it against. CDR3 size: 15 residues. Germline V gene sequence: CDR1 MDHEN, CDR2 SYDVKM. CDR3 in amino acids: CASSFWSGQGNEQYF.

The chain has TRBV29-1 and TRBJ1-1. The CDR3 totals 13 residues. Per germline, CDR1 SQVTM and CDR2 ANQGSEA. The CDR3 reads CSVDSGFHTEAFF.

The rearrangement uses TRBV20-1 and TRBJ1-1; without DNA, the TCRdb call of TRBD1 cannot be checked. Germline-derived CDR1 and CDR2 are DFQATT and SNEGSKA (reference sequence). The CDR3 extends over 15 amino acids. The CDR3 is CSARDMQGEGTEAFF.

This chain uses TRBV12-3 or TRBV12-4 with TRBJ1-1. The CDR3 length is 14 residues. The CDR3 spells CASSLAGAMKEAFF.

The V gene is TRBV7-2, the J gene TRBJ2-5; the D gene TCRdb calls, TRBD2, cannot be checked with no DNA. The germline CDR1 and CDR2 sequences are SGHTA and FQGNSA. The CDR3 is 19 residues long. CDR3 loop: CASSPALRLAGGPPETQYF. Complete variable domain (other parts from reference TRBV7-2 and TRBJ2-5): GAGVSQSPSNKVTEKGKDVELRCDPISGHTALYWYRQSLGQGLEFLIYFQGNSAPDKSGLPSDRFSAERTGGSVSTLTIQRTQQEDSAVYLCASSPALRLAGGPPETQYFGPGTRLLVL.

V is TRBV7-9 and J is TRBJ2-5; without DNA, the TCRdb call of TRBD2 cannot be checked. The CDR3 spans 15 residues. The germline gives CDR1 SEHNR, CDR2 FQNEAQ (reference sequence). This CDR3 is CASSSGRGLRETQYF.

This sequence joins TRBV7-9 and TRBJ2-6; there is no DNA to check the TCRdb D call of TRBD1. The CDR3 is 20 residues long. In germline, CDR1 is SEHNR, CDR2 FQNEAQ (reference sequence). CDR3 sequence reads: CASSSTEILRPPSGANVLTF.

The rearrangement joins TRBV27 to TRBJ2-7; TCRdb returns TRBD2, unconfirmable since there is no DNA. Germline CDR1 is MNHEY and CDR2 is SMNVEV (reference sequence). The CDR3 is made up of 15 amino acids. The CDR3 region is CASSFAGTSGYEQYF.

The chain links TRBV4-3 to TRBJ1-5. CDR3 length equals 16 residues. CDR1 is LGHNA, CDR2 YSLEER, per germline. CDR3 amino acids: CASSPSLVGVGQPQHF.

This chain joins TRBV19 and TRBJ2-2; TCRdb proposes TRBD2, but this gene call is untestable without DNA. The CDR3 has 15 amino acids. The germline CDR1 and CDR2 sequences are LNHDA and SQIVND (reference sequence). This CDR3 is CASSISRGGTGELFF.

The CDR3 loop is CASSFGRPNEQFF. The V and J genes are TRBV12-3 or TRBV12-4 and TRBJ2-1; the TRBD1 assignment by TCRdb is unverifiable without DNA. The CDR3 loop spans 13 amino acids.